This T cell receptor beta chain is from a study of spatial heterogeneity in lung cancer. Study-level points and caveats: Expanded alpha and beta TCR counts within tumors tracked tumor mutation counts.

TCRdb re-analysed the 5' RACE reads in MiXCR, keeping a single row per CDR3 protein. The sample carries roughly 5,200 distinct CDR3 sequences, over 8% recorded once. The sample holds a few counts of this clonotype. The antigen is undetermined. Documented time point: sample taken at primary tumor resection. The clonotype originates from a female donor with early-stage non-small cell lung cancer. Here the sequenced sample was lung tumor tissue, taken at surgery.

DNA of the CDR3: TGTGCCAGCAGTGAAACCCAGGGGGCCTTTGGGGAGCTGTTTTTT. It translates to CASSETQGAFGELFF. The V call is TRBV2, the J call TRBJ2-2; 8 bases are shared with TRBD1. CDR1 is SNHLY and CDR2 is FYNNEI in the germline V gene. J gave up 8 bases and V 2 bases, and 7 bases lay outside the gene matches. The length of the CDR3 is 15 residues.